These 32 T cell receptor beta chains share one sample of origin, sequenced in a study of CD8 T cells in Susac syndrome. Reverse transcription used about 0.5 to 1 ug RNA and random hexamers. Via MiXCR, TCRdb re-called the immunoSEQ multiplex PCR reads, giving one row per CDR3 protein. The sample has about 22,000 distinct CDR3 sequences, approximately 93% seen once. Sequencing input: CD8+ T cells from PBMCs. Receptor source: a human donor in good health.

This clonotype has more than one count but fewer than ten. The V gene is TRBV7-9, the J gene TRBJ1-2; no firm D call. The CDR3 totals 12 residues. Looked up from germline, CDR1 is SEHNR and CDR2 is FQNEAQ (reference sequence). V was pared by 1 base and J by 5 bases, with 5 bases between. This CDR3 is CASSLESYGYTF. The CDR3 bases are TGTGCCAGCAGCTTAGAGAGTTATGGCTACACCTTC.

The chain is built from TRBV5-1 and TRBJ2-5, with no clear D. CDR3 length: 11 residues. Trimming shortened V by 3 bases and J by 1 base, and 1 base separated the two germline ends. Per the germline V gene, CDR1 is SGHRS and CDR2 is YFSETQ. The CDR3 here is CASSSQETQYF. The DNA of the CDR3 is TGCGCCAGCAGCTCCCAAGAGACCCAGTACTTC.

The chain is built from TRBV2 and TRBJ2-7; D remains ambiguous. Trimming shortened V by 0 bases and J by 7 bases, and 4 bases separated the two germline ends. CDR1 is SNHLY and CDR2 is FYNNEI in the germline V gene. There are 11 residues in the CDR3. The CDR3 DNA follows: TGTGCCAGCAGTGAAGCGCAAGAGCAGTACTTC. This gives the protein CASSEAQEQYF.

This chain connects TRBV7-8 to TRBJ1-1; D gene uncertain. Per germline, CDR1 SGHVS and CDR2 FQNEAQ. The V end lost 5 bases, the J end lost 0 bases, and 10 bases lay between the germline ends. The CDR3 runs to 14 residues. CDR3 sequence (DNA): TGTGCCAGCAGCCCCCACAGCCTGAACACTGAAGCTTTCTTT. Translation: CASSPHSLNTEAFF. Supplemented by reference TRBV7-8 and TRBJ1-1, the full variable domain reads GAGVSQSPRYKVAKRGQDVALRCDPISGHVSLFWYQQALGQGPEFLTYFQNEAQLDKSGLPSDRFFAERPEGSVSTLKIQRTQQEDSAVYLCASSPHSLNTEAFFGQGTRLTVV.

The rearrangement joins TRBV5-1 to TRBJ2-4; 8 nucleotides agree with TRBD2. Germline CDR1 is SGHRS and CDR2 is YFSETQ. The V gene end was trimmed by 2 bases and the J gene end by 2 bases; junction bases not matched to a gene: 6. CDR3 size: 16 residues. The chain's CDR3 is CASSFGGAGTKNIQYF. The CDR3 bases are TGCGCCAGCAGCTTCGGGGGGGCTGGAACCAAAAACATTCAGTACTTC.

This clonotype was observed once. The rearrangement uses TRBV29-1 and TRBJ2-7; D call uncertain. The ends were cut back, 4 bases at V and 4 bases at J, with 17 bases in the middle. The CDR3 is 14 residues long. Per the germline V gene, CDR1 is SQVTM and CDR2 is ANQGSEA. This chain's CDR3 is CSVVWARATYEQYF. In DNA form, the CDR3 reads TGCAGCGTTGTCTGGGCCCGAGCAACGTACGAGCAGTACTTC.

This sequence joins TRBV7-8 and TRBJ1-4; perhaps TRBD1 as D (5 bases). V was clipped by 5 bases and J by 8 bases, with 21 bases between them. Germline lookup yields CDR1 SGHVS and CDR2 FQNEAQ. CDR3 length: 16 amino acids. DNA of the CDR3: TGTGCCAGCAGCCCCGCGGGTAGAGGGGCGGGAGAAAAACTGTTTTTT. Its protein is CASSPAGRGAGEKLFF.

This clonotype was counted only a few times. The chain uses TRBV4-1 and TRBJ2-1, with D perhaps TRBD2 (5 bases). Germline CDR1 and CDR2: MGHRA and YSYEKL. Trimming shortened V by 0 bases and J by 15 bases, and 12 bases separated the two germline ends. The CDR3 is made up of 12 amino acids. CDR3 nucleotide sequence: TGCGCCAGCAGCCAAGATGGGTTAAGCGGGTTCTTC. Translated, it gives CASSQDGLSGFF.

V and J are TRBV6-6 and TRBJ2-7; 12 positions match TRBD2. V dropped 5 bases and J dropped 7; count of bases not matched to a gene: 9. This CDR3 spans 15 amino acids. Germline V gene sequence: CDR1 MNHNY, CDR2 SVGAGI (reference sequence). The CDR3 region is CASSPPTSGGREQYF. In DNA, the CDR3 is TGTGCCAGCAGTCCCCCGACTAGCGGGGGACGGGAGCAGTACTTC.

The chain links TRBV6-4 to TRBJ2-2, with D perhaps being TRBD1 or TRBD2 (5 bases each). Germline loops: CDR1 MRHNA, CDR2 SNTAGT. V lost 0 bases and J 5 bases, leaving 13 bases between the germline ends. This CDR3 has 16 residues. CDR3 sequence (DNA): TGTGCCAGCAGTGACTCGAGTAGGGGAGAGACCGGGGAGCTGTTTTTT. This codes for CASSDSSRGETGELFF.

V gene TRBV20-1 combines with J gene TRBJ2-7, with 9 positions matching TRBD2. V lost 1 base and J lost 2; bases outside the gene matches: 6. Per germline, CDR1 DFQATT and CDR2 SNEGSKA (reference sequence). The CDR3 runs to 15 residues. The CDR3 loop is CSARVTSGLAYEQYF. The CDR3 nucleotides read TGCAGTGCTAGAGTGACTAGCGGATTAGCCTACGAGCAGTACTTC.

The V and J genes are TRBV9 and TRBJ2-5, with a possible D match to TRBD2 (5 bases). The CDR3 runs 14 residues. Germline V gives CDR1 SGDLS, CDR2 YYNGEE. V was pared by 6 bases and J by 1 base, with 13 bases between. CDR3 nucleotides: TGTGCCAGCACGTCCTCGGGGTCCCAAGAGACCCAGTACTTC. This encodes CASTSSGSQETQYF.

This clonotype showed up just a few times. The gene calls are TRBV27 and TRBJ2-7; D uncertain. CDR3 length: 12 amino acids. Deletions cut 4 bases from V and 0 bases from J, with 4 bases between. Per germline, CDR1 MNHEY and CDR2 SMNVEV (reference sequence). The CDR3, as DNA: TGTGCCAGCAGTTCAGACTCCTACGAGCAGTACTTC. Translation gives CASSSDSYEQYF.

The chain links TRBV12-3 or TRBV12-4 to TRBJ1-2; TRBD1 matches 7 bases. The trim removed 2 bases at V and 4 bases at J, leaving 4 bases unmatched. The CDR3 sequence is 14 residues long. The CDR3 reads CASSLSGGIYGYTF. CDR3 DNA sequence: TGTGCCAGCAGTTTATCAGGGGGAATCTATGGCTACACCTTC.

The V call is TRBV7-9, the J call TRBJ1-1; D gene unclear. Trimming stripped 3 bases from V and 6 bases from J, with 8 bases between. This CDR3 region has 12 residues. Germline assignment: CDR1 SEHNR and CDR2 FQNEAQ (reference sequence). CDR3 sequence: CASSFSTAEAFF. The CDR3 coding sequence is TGTGCCAGCAGCTTCTCGACGGCTGAAGCTTTCTTT.

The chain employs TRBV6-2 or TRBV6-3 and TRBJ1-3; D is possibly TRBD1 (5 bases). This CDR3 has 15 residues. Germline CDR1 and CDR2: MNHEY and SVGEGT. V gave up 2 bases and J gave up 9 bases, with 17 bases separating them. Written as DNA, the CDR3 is TGTGCCAGCAGTTACGATCGGGACCGTGGAGGCACCATATATTTT. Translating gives CASSYDRDRGGTIYF.

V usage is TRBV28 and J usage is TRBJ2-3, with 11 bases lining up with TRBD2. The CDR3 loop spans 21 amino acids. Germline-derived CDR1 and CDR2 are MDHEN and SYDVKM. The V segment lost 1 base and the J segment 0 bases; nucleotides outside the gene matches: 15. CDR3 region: CASSLSELAGGKEGSTDTQYF. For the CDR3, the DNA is TGTGCCAGCAGTTTATCGGAGCTAGCGGGGGGAAAGGAAGGGAGCACAGATACGCAGTATTTT.

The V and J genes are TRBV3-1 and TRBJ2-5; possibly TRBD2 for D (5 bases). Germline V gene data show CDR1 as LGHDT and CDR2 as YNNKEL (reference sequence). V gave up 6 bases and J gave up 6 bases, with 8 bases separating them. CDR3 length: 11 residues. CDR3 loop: CASSTGKTQYF. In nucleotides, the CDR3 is TGTGCCAGCAGTACCGGGAAGACCCAGTACTTC.

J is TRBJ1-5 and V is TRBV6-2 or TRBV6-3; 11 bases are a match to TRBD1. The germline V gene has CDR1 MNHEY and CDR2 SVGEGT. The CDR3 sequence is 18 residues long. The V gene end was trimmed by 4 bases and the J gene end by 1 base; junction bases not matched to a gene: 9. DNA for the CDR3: TGTGCCAGCAGTTCCCGGGACAGGGGGGAAGTAAGCAATCAGCCCCAGCATTTT. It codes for CASSSRDRGEVSNQPQHF.

DNA for the CDR3: TGTGCCAGCAGCGACGGGAGGGGACGTAAGGACGAGCAGTACTTC. As protein: CASSDGRGRKDEQYF. V gene TRBV5-4 combines with J gene TRBJ2-7; 8 nucleotides match TRBD2. The CDR3 consists of 15 residues. Germline-derived CDR1 and CDR2 are SGHNT and YYREEE (reference sequence). Trimming took 4 bases from V and 5 from J; bases not matched to a gene: 11.

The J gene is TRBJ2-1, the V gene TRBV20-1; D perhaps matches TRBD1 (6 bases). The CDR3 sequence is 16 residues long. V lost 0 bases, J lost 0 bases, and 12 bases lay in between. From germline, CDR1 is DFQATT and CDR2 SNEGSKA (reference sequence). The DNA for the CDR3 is TGCAGTGCTAGAGATCTCTTACAGGGCTCCTACAATGAGCAGTTCTTC. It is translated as CSARDLLQGSYNEQFF.

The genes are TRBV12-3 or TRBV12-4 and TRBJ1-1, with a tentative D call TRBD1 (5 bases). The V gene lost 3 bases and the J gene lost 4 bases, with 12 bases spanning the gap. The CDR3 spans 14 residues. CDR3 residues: CASSLQGGITEAFF. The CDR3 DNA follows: TGTGCCAGCAGTTTGCAGGGAGGGATCACTGAAGCTTTCTTT.

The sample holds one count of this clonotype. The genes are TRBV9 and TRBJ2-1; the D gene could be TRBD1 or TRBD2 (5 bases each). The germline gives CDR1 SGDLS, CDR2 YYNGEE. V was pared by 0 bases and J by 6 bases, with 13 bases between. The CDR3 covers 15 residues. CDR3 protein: CASSVGAGSSNEQFF. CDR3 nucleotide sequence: TGTGCCAGCAGCGTAGGGGCAGGGAGTAGCAATGAGCAGTTCTTC.

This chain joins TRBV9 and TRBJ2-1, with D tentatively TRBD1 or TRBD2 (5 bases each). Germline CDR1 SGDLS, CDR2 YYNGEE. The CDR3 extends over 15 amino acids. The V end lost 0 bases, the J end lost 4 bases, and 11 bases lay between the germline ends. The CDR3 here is CASSVGGTVYNEQFF. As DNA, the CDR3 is TGTGCCAGCAGCGTAGGGGGGACGGTTTACAATGAGCAGTTCTTC.

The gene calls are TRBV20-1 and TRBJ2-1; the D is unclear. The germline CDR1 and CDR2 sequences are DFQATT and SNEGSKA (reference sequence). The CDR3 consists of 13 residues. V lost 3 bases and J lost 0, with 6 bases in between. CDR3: CSASASSYNEQFF. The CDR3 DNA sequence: TGCAGTGCTAGTGCCAGCTCCTACAATGAGCAGTTCTTC.

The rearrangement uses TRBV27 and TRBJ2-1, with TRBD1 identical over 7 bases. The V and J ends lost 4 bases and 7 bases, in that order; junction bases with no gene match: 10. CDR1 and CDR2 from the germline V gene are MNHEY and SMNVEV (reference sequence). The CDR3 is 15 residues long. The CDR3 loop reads CASSWGTGAGNEQFF. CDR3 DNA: TGTGCCAGCAGTTGGGGTACAGGGGCCGGGAATGAGCAGTTCTTC.

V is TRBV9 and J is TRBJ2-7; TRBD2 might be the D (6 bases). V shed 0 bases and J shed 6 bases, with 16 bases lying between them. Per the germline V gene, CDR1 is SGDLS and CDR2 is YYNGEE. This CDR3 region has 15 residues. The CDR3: CASSVGGRAGGEQYF. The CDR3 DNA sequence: TGTGCCAGCAGCGTAGGGGGTCGCGCCGGGGGCGAGCAGTACTTC.

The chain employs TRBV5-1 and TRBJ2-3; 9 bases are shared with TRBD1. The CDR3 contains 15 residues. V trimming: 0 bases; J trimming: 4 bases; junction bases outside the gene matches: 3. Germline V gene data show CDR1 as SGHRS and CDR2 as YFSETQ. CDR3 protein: CASSLGQGDADTQYF. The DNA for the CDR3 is TGCGCCAGCAGCTTGGGACAGGGGGACGCAGATACGCAGTATTTT.

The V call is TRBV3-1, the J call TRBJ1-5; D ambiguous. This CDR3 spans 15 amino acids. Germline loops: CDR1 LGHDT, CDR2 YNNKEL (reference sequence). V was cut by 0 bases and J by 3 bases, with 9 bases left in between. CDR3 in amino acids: CASSQDSGYNQPQHF. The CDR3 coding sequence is TGTGCCAGCAGCCAAGATTCGGGTTACAATCAGCCCCAGCATTTT.

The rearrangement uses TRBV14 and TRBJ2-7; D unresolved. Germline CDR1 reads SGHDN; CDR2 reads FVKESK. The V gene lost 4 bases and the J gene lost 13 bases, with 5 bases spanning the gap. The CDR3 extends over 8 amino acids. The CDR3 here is CASSPRYF. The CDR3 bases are TGTGCCAGCAGCCCCCGCTACTTC.

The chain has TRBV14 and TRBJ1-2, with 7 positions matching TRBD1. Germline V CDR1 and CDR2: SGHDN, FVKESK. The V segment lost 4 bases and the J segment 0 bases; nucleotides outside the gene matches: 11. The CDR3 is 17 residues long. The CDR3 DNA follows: TGTGCCAGCAGCCCACCCGGGACAGCTCCCACTAACTATGGCTACACCTTC. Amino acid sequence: CASSPPGTAPTNYGYTF. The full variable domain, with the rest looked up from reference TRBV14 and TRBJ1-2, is EAGVTQFPSHSVIEKGQTVTLRCDPISGHDNLYWYRRVMGKEIKFLLHFVKESKQDESGMPNNRFLAERTGGTYSTLKVQPAELEDSGVYFCASSPPGTAPTNYGYTFGSGTRLTVV.

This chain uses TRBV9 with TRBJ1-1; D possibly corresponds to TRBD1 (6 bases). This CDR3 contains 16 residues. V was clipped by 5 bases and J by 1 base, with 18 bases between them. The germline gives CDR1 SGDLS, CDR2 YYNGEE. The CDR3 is CASSVGRDTPNTEAFF. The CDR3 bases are TGTGCCAGCAGTGTGGGAAGGGACACCCCGAACACTGAAGCTTTCTTT.